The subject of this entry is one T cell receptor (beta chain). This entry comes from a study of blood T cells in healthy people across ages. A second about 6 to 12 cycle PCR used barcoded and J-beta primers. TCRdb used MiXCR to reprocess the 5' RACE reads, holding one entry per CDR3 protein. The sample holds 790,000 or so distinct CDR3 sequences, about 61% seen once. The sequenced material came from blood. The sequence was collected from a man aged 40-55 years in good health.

CDR3 amino acids: CSALWDRNEKLFF. CDR3 DNA: TGCAGTGCTCTGTGGGACAGAAATGAAAAACTGTTTTTT. The chain recombines TRBV20-1 with TRBJ1-4; 7 positions match TRBD1. Unmatched junction bases numbered 5, after V lost 5 bases and J lost 5 bases. CDR3 length equals 13 residues. Germline V lookup: CDR1 DFQATT, CDR2 SNEGSKA (reference sequence).